The 28 T cell receptor beta chains in this list originate from one sample, sequenced in a study of T cell responses to AZD1222 COVID-19 vaccine. Clones were sequenced by immunoSEQ multiplex PCR, and TCRdb holds only the in-frame ones, with some missing. The sample yields some 130,000 clones, more than 85% seen once. The sample was peripheral blood, taken 28 days after the second AZD1222 dose. These receptors were collected from an adult who received the AZD1222 COVID-19 vaccine.

Written as DNA, the CDR3 is TGTGCCTGGCGCGAAAACAGGGGTAACTATGGCTACACCTTC. This encodes CAWRENRGNYGYTF. J is TRBJ1-2 and V is TRBV30, with TRBD1 identical over 7 bases. The germline V gene has CDR1 GTSNPN and CDR2 SVGIG (reference sequence). CDR3 length equals 14 residues. Losses at the gene ends were 5 bases for V and 1 base for J; bases not matched to a gene: 7.

This chain uses TRBV15 with TRBJ2-5; the D is unclear. In germline, CDR1 is LNHNV, CDR2 YYDKDF (reference sequence). Trimming took off 0 bases at V and 5 bases at J, with 10 bases between the two ends. This CDR3 has 14 amino acids. In nucleotides, the CDR3 is TGTGCCACCAGCAGAGATAGGCAAAGGGAGACCCAGTACTTC. Its translation: CATSRDRQRETQYF. Using reference TRBV15 and TRBJ2-5 for the parts outside the CDR3, the full variable domain is DAMVIQNPRYQVTQFGKPVTLSCSQTLNHNVMYWYQQKSSQAPKLLFHYYDKDFNNEADTPDNFQSRRPNTSFCFLDIRSPGLGDTAMYLCATSRDRQRETQYFGPGTRLLVL.

The chain combines TRBV12-5 with TRBJ2-1; 8 bases map to TRBD2. CDR1 is LGHNT and CDR2 is FRNRAP in the germline V gene. With 4 bases clipped from V and 9 bases from J, the junction kept 11 bases outside the gene matches. The CDR3 totals 15 residues. The DNA of the CDR3 is TGTGCTAGTGGTTCGGGGTGGACTAGCCAGACTGAGCAGTTCTTC. It translates to CASGSGWTSQTEQFF.

The V call is TRBV6-1, the J call TRBJ2-7; TRBD2 agrees at 14 bases. Germline CDR1 is MNHNS and CDR2 is SASEGT. V trimming: 3 bases; J trimming: 2 bases; junction bases outside the gene matches: 9. The CDR3 runs 18 residues. As DNA, the CDR3 is TGTGCCAGCAGTGACAAGGGACTAGCGGGAGCGATCCCCTACGAGCAGTACGTC. The encoded protein is CASSDKGLAGAIPYEQYV.

The chain has TRBV7-2 and TRBJ1-1; D might be TRBD1 (6 bases). Trimming stripped 7 bases from V and 10 bases from J, with 13 bases between. The CDR3 is 11 residues long. Germline-derived CDR1 and CDR2 are SGHTA and FQGNSA. The chain's CDR3 is CASTRGPRAFF. Here the CDR3 DNA reads TGTGCCAGCACCCGGGGGCCTAGAGCTTTCTTT.

This clone was seen a single time. The chain has TRBV19 and TRBJ2-1, with D hard to call. The CDR3 is 16 residues long. Trimming took off 3 bases at V and 6 bases at J, with 18 bases between the two ends. The germline V gene encodes CDR1 LNHDA and CDR2 SQIVND (reference sequence). This chain's CDR3 is CASSIRSAPRGNEQFF. In nucleotides, the CDR3 is TGTGCCAGTAGTATTAGGAGCGCCCCGAGAGGCAATGAGCAGTTCTTC.

The rearrangement uses TRBV9 and TRBJ1-2; 12 positions agree with TRBD1. Trimming removed 0 bases from V and 8 bases from J; junction bases left unmatched: 5. CDR1 and CDR2 (germline): SGDLS, YYNGEE. The length of the CDR3 is 15 residues. Here the CDR3 reads CASSVGGQGAWGYTF. Here the CDR3 DNA reads TGTGCCAGCAGCGTAGGGGGACAGGGGGCCTGGGGCTACACCTTC.

The V gene is TRBV19, the J gene TRBJ1-5, with D possibly being TRBD1 (5 bases). This CDR3 is 17 amino acids long. Trimming took off 3 bases at V and 2 bases at J, with 17 bases between the two ends. Germline assignment: CDR1 LNHDA and CDR2 SQIVND (reference sequence). DNA for the CDR3: TGTGCCAGTAGTATTTTCCCCAGGGTAAGTGGCAATCAGCCCCAGCATTTT. Translated, it gives CASSIFPRVSGNQPQHF.

This clone is labeled as medium-sized. The CDR3 nucleotides are TGCGCCAGCAGCCAAGATTGGCGAGCGATTCACGATACGCAGTATTTT. This gives the protein CASSQDWRAIHDTQYF. J is TRBJ2-3 and V is TRBV4-3; D is uncertain. CDR1 and CDR2 (germline): LGHNA, YSLEER. The CDR3 has 16 amino acids. V lost 0 bases to trimming and J lost 6 bases, with 16 bases between them.

The genes are TRBV6-2 or TRBV6-3 and TRBJ2-4; D remains ambiguous. V lost 6 bases to trimming and J lost 8 bases, with 14 bases between them. The CDR3 is 13 residues long. Germline assignment: CDR1 MNHEY and CDR2 SVGEGT. The CDR3 spells CASSHNSWDIQYF. In DNA form, the CDR3 reads TGTGCCAGCAGCCACAACAGTTGGGACATTCAGTACTTC.

The chain carries TRBV4-1 and TRBJ2-1; 8 bases line up with TRBD2. The V and J ends lost 1 base and 1 base, in that order; junction bases with no gene match: 3. The CDR3 is 16 amino acids. Germline V CDR1 and CDR2: MGHRA, YSYEKL. Written as DNA, the CDR3 is TGCGCCAGCAGCCAAGTAGCGGGGCAATCCTACAATGAGCAGTTCTTC. Protein: CASSQVAGQSYNEQFF.

This clone is a singleton in its sample. The chain combines TRBV4-1 with TRBJ2-2; 7 bases are shared with TRBD2. V trimming: 4 bases; J trimming: 6 bases; junction bases outside the gene matches: 20. Germline CDR1 reads MGHRA; CDR2 reads YSYEKL. This CDR3 comprises 19 residues. CDR3 in DNA: TGCGCCAGCAGCCCTGGTTTGGCTAGCGGTCCTGGTCTTTCCGGGGAGCTGTTTTTT. It translates to CASSPGLASGPGLSGELFF.

The chain has TRBV19 and TRBJ1-1; the match to TRBD1 covers 8 bases. Germline assignment: CDR1 LNHDA and CDR2 SQIVND (reference sequence). V lost 5 bases to trimming and J lost 3 bases; unmatched junction nucleotides: 8. CDR3 length: 15 residues. CDR3: CASSPRTGSYTEAFF. The CDR3 bases are TGTGCCAGTAGTCCTCGGACAGGGTCCTACACTGAAGCTTTCTTT.

The chain has TRBV5-1 and TRBJ1-2; TRBD1 agrees at 10 bases. Germline V gene sequence: CDR1 SGHRS, CDR2 YFSETQ. The CDR3 length is 19 residues. Trimming removed 4 bases from V and 4 bases from J; junction bases left unmatched: 19. The CDR3 spells CASSPGPGTGAARGYGYTF. Here the CDR3 DNA reads TGCGCCAGCAGCCCAGGACCCGGGACAGGGGCCGCTCGGGGCTATGGCTACACCTTC.

The chain uses TRBV3-1 (or the pseudogene TRBV3-2) and TRBJ1-2; TRBD1 matches 10 bases. The J segment lost 7 bases and the V segment lost 0 bases, leaving 5 bases of the junction unmatched. CDR3 size: 15 residues. Germline V gives CDR1 LGHDT, CDR2 YNNKEL (reference sequence). CDR3 region: CASSQDPTGGSGYTF. CDR3 sequence (DNA): TGTGCCAGCAGCCAAGACCCGACAGGGGGCTCTGGCTACACCTTC.

The chain links TRBV2 to TRBJ1-4; 9 bases are shared with TRBD1. Germline lookup yields CDR1 SNHLY and CDR2 FYNNEI. The CDR3 is 17 amino acids. The V segment lost 5 bases and the J segment 1 base; nucleotides outside the gene matches: 8. CDR3 nucleotide sequence: TGTGCCAGCAGTAACCCGGGACAGGGTCTAACTAATGAAAAACTGTTTTTT. Its translation is CASSNPGQGLTNEKLFF.

V is TRBV19 and J is TRBJ1-3; D not resolved. V dropped 3 bases and J dropped 0 bases, with 6 bases sitting between them. The CDR3 is 14 residues long. The germline gives CDR1 LNHDA, CDR2 SQIVND (reference sequence). Here the CDR3 reads CASSIRLSGNTIYF. The CDR3 nucleotides read TGTGCCAGTAGTATCCGTCTCTCTGGAAACACCATATATTTT.

The CDR3 protein is CASSGGGTNRGNTIYF. As DNA, the CDR3 is TGTGCCAGCAGTGGGGGGGGGACTAATAGAGGAAACACCATATATTTT. The chain is built from TRBV6-1 and TRBJ1-3, with D possibly being TRBD1 (5 bases). Germline loops: CDR1 MNHNS, CDR2 SASEGT. The V end lost 4 bases, the J end lost 4 bases, and 17 bases lay between the germline ends. The CDR3 consists of 16 residues.

Here the CDR3 reads CASSLGLSGQGGNTIYF. The DNA of the CDR3 is TGTGCCAGCAGCTTAGGCCTCTCCGGACAGGGTGGAAACACCATATATTTT. The chain combines TRBV7-6 with TRBJ1-3; 8 bases fit TRBD1. The length of the CDR3 is 17 residues. Per germline, CDR1 SGHVS and CDR2 FNYEAQ. Trimming cost V 1 base and J 3 bases; bases outside gene matches: 8.

This chain joins TRBV27 and TRBJ1-2; a weak D match, TRBD1 (6 bases). The CDR3 has 12 amino acids. Trimming took 4 bases from V and 6 from J, leaving 9 bases between them. Germline loops: CDR1 MNHEY, CDR2 SMNVEV (reference sequence). CDR3 sequence (DNA): TGTGCCAGCAGTTCAGGGGTCGATGGCTACACCTTC. Translation: CASSSGVDGYTF.

CDR3 coding DNA: TGTGCCATCAGTGTCGGGGGTCCTTACAATGAGCAGTTCTTC. Translated, it gives CAISVGGPYNEQFF. The genes are TRBV10-3 and TRBJ2-1, with D perhaps TRBD2 (6 bases). From germline, CDR1 is ENHRY and CDR2 SYGVKD. The CDR3 spans 14 residues. The ends were cut back, 4 bases at V and 4 bases at J, with 11 bases in the middle.

This clone was detected once. The chain uses TRBV3-1 (or the pseudogene TRBV3-2) and TRBJ2-3; D is unclear. V lost 4 bases, J lost 1 base, and 9 bases lay in between. Germline lookup yields CDR1 LGHDT and CDR2 YNNKEL (reference sequence). The CDR3 is 14 residues long. CDR3 bases: TGTGCCAGCAGCCTTAGAATACGCACAGATACGCAGTATTTT. Residues: CASSLRIRTDTQYF.

The V gene is TRBV5-1, the J gene TRBJ2-3; tentative D call: TRBD1 (5 bases). V was clipped by 2 bases and J by 4 bases, with 14 bases between them. The CDR3 is 15 residues long. Germline V CDR1 and CDR2: SGHRS, YFSETQ. The CDR3, as DNA: TGCGCCAGCAGCTTAACAGGCCAGCAGGCAGATACGCAGTATTTT. Amino acid sequence: CASSLTGQQADTQYF.

The V call is TRBV24-1, the J call TRBJ2-3, with 8 nucleotides matching TRBD1. The CDR3 totals 15 residues. V lost 4 bases and J lost 4; bases outside the gene matches: 6. The germline CDR1 and CDR2 sequences are KGHDR and SFDVKD. CDR3 bases: TGTGCCACCAGTGACCCCTTGACAGGGGCAGATACGCAGTATTTT. Protein product: CATSDPLTGADTQYF.

The rearrangement links TRBV3-1 (or the pseudogene TRBV3-2) to TRBJ1-2; D possibly corresponds to TRBD1 (5 bases). V shed 1 base and J shed 4 bases, with 10 bases lying between them. Germline CDR1 is LGHDT and CDR2 is YNNKEL (reference sequence). The CDR3 loop spans 14 amino acids. DNA of the CDR3: TGTGCCAGCAGCCAAGTCCCCGGGGCCTATGGCTACACCTTC. Protein product: CASSQVPGAYGYTF.

J is TRBJ2-2 and V is TRBV7-9, with no clear D. Germline lookup yields CDR1 SEHNR and CDR2 FQNEAQ (reference sequence). V was cut by 2 bases and J by 4 bases, with 11 bases left in between. CDR3 length equals 15 residues. The CDR3 nucleotides are TGTGCCAGCAGCTTAAACGGGCAGAGCACCGGGGAGCTGTTTTTT. Translation gives CASSLNGQSTGELFF.

The rearrangement links TRBV7-2 to TRBJ2-7, with D uncertain. CDR1 and CDR2 from the germline V gene are SGHTA and FQGNSA. Trimming left V 1 base short and J 4 bases short, with 14 bases between. The CDR3 length is 15 residues. The CDR3 reads CASSLGGLGLYEQYF. DNA for the CDR3: TGTGCCAGCAGCTTAGGAGGCCTAGGTCTATACGAGCAGTACTTC.

The genes are TRBV6-5 and TRBJ2-7; TRBD2 matches 11 bases. V gave up 7 bases and J gave up 4 bases; unmatched junction bases: 6. The CDR3 is 14 residues long. Germline V gene data show CDR1 as MNHEY and CDR2 as SVGAGI. CDR3 nucleotides: TGTGCCAGCACCCCTAGCGGGGGGAGGTACGAGCAGTACTTC. This encodes CASTPSGGRYEQYF.